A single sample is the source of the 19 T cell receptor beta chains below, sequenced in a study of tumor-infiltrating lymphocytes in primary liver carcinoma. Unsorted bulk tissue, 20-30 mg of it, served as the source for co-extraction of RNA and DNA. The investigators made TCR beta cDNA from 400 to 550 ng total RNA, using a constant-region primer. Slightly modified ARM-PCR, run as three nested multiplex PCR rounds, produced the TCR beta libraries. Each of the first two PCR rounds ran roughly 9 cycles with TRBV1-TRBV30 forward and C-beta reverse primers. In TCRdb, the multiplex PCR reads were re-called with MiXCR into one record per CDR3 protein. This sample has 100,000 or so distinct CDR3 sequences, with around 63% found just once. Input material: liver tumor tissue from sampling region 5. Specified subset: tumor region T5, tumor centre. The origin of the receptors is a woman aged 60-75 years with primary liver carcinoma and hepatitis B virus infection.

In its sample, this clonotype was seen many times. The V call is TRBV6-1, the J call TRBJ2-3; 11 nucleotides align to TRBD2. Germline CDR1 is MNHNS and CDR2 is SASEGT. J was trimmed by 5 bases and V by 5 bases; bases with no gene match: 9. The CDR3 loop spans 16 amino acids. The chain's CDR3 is CASSRQTSGKGDTQYF. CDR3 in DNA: TGTGCCAGCAGTCGCCAGACTAGCGGGAAGGGAGATACGCAGTATTTT.

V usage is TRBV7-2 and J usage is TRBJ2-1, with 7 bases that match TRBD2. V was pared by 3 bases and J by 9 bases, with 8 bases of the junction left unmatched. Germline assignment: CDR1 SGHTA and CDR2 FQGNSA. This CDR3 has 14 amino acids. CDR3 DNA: TGTGCCAGCAGCTTGGGCGGGAGTAGGTTTGAGCAGTTCTTC. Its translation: CASSLGGSRFEQFF.

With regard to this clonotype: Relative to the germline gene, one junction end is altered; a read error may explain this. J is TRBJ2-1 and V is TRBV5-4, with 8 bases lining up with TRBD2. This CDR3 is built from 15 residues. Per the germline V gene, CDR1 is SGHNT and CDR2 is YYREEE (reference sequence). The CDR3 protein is CAGSPPGGTGDEQLF. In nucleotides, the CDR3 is TGTGCCGGCAGCCCCCCGGGGGGGACGGGCGATGAGCAGCTCTTC.

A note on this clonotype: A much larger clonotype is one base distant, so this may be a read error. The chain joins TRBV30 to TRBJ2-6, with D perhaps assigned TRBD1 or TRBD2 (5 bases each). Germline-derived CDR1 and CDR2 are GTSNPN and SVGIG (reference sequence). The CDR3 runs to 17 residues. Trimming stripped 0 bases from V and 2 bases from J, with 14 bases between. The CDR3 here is CAWSVSWRGAGANVLTF. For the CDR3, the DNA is TGTGCCTGGAGTGTTAGCTGGAGAGGGGCTGGGGCCAACGTCCTGACTTTC.

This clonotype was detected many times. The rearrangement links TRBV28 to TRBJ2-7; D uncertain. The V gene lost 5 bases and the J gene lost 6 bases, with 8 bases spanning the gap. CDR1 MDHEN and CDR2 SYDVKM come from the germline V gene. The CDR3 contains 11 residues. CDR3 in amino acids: CASSTQREQYF. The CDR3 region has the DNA TGTGCCAGCAGTACTCAGCGCGAGCAGTACTTC.

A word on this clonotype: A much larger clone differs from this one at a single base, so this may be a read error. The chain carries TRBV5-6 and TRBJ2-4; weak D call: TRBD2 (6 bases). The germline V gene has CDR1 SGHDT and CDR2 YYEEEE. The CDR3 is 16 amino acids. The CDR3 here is CASSLLQLLAKNTQYF. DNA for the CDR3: TGTGCCAGCAGCTTACTACAGTTACTAGCCAAAAACACTCAGTACTTC.

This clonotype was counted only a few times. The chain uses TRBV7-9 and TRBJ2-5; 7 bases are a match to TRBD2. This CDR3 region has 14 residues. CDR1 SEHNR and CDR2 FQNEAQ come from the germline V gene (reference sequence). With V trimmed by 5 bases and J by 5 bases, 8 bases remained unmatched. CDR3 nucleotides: TGTGCCAGCAGCACCGGGACTACTCGGGAGACCCAGTACTTC. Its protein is CASSTGTTRETQYF.

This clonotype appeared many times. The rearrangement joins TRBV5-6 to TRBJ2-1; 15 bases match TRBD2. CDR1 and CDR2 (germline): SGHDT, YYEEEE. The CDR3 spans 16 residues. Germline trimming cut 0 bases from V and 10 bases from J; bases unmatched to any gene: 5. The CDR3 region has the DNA TGTGCCAGCAGCTTGGCCCCGGGACTAGCGGGAGGCGAGCAGTTCTTC. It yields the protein CASSLAPGLAGGEQFF. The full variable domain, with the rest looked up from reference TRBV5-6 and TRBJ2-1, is DAGVTQSPTHLIKTRGQQVTLRCSPKSGHDTVSWYQQALGQGPQFIFQYYEEEERQRGNFPDRFSGHQFPNYSSELNVNALLLGDSALYLCASSLAPGLAGGEQFFGPGTRLTVL.

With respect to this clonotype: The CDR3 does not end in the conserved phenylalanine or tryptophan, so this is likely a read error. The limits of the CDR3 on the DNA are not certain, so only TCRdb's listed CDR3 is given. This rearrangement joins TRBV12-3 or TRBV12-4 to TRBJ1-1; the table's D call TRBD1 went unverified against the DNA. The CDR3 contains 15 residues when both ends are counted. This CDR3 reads CASSHSDRLNTEAFS.

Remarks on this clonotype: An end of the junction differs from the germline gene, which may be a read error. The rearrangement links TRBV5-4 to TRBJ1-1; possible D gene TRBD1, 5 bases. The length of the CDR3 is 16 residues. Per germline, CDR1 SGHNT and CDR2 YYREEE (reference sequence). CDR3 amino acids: CTSSFGLGRGDAEAFF. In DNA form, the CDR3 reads TGTACCAGCAGCTTCGGACTTGGGCGGGGGGACGCTGAAGCTTTCTTT.

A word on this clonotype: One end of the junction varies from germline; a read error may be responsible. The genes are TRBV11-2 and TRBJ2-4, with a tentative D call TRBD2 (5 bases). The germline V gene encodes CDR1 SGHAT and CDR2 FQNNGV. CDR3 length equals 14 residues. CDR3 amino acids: CASSLDGEGDIQCF. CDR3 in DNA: TGTGCCAGTAGCTTAGATGGAGAGGGAGACATTCAGTGCTTC.

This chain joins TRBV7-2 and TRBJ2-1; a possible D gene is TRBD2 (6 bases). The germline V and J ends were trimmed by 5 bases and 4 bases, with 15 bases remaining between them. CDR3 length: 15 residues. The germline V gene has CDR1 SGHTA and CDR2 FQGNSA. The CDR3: CASSPGGRDYNEQFF. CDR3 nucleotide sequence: TGTGCCAGCAGCCCAGGAGGGAGAGATTACAATGAGCAGTTCTTC.

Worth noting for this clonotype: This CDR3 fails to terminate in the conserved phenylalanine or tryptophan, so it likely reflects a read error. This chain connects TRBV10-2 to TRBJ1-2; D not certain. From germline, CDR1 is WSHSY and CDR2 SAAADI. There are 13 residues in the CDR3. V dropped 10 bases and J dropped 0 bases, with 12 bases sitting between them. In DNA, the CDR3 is TGCGCCACCAAGGACCCCCCTAACTATGGCTACACCTAC. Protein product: CATKDPPNYGYTY.

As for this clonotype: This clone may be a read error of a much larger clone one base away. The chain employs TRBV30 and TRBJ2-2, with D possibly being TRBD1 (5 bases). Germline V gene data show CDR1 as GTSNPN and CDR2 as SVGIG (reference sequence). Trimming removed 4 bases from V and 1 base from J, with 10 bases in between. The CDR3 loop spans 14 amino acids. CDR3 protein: CAWNRLLNTGELFF. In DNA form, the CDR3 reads TGTGCCTGGAACAGGCTCCTGAACACCGGGGAGCTGTTTTTT. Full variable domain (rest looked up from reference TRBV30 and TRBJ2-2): SQTIHQWPATLVQPVGSPLSLECTVEGTSNPNLYWYRQAAGRGLQLLFYSVGIGQISSEVPQNLSASRPQDRQFILSSKKLLLSDSGFYLCAWNRLLNTGELFFGEGSRLTVL.

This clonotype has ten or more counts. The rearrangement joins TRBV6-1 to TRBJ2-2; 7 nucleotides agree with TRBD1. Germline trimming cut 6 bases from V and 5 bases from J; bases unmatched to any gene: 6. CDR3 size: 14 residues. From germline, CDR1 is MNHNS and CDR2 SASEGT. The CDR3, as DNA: TGTGCCAGCAGGAGAACAGGGGAAACCGGGGAGCTGTTTTTT. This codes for CASRRTGETGELFF.

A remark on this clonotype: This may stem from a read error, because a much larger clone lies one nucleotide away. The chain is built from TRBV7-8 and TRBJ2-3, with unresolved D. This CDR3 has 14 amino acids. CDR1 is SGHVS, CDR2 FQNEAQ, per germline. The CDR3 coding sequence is TGTGCCAGCAGCCCCCAGGAGAGCACAGATACGCAGTGTTTT. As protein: CASSPQESTDTQCF.

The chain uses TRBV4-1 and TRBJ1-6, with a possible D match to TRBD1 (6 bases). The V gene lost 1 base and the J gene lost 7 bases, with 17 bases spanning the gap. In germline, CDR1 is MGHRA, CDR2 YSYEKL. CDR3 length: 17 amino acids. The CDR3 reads CASSQVSDRLSNSPLHF. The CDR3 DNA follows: TGCGCCAGCAGCCAAGTTAGTGACAGGCTTTCCAATTCACCCCTCCACTTT.

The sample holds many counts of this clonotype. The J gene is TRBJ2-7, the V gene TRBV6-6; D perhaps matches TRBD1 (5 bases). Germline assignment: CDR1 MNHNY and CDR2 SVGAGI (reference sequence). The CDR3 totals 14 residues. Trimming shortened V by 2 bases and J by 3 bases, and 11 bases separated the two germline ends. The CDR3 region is CASSYGREGYEQYF. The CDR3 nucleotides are TGTGCCAGCAGTTACGGCAGGGAAGGCTACGAGCAGTACTTC.

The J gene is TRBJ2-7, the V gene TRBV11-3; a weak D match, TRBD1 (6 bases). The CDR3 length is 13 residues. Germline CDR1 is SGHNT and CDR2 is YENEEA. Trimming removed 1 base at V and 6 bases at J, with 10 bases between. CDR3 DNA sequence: TGTGCCAGCAGCTTAGGGGGGCCCCGCGAGCAGTACTTC. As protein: CASSLGGPREQYF.